The clone carrying this TCR beta chain was counted only a few times. Antigen unknown. This sample is drawn from a study of molecular identifiers for immune sequencing clone quantification. Study context: In replicates, the authors split RNA from about 19,000 or 110,000 naive CD8 cells five ways and sequenced four.

J was trimmed by 1 base and V by 6 bases; bases with no gene match: 6. CDR1 is MGHDK, CDR2 SYGVNS, per germline. This CDR3 has 14 amino acids. The study, taken as a whole, reports: In naive cells, under 1% of molecules belonged to clones above 20 RNA copies, against over 97% in effector cells.

TCRdb re-called the PCR reads through MiXCR, storing one row per CDR3 protein. Here the sample spans about 320,000 distinct CDR3 sequences, roughly a quarter being singletons. The chain joins TRBV25-1 to TRBJ2-7, with 7 bases fitting TRBD1. This sequence originates from a human donor in good health. Some libraries in this study had Jurkat cell RNA spiked in. Sequencing was done on a sample of naive CD8+ T cells from blood, with Jurkat cell RNA spiked in. Subset here: FACS-sorted CD8+CD4-CCR7+CD45RA+ naive T cells. The CDR3 spells CASRGRQGSYEQYF. In DNA, the CDR3 is TGTGCCAGCAGGGGAAGACAGGGATCCTACGAGCAGTACTTC.